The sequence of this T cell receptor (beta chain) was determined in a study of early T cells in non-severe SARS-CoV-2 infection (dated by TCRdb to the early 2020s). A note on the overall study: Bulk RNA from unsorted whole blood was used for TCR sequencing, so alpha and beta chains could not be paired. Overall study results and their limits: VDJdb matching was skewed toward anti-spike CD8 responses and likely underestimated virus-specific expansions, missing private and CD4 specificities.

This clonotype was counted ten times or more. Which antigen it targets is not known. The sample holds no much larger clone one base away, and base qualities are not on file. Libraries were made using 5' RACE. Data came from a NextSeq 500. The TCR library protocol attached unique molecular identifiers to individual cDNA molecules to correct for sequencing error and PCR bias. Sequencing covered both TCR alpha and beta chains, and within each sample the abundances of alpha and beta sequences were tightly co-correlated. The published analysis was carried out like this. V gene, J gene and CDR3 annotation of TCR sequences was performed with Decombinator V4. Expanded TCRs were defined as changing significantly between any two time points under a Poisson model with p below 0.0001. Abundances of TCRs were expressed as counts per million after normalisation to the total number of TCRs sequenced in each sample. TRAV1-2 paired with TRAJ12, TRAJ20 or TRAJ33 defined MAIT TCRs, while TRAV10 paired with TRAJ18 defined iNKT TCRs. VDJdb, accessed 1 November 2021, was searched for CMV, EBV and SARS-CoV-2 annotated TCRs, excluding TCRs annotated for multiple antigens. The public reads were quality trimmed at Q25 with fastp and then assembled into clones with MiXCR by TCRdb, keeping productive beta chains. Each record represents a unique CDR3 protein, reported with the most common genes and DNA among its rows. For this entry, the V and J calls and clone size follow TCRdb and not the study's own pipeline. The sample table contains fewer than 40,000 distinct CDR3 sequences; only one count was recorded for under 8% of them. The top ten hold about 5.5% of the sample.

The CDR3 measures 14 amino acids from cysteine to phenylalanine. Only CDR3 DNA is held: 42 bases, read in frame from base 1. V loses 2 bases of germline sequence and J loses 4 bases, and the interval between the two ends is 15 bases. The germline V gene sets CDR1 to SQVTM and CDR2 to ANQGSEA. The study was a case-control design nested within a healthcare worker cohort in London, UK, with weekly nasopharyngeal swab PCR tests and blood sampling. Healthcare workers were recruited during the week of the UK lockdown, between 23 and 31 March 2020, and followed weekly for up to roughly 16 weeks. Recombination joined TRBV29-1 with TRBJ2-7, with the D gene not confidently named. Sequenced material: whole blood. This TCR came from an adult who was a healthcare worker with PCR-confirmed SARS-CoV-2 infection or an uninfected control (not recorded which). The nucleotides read TGCAGCGTTGAACTCCCAGGCCCCGGGTACGAGCAGTACTTC. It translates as CSVELPGPGYEQYF.